These 18 T cell receptor beta chains were sequenced from one sample in a study of blood T cell repertoires in COVID-19. Some clones are missing from TCRdb's copy, which holds only in-frame ones; the method was immunoSEQ multiplex PCR. The data show roughly 100,000 clones, roughly 80% seen once. Sequenced: peripheral blood. These receptors were collected from a man in his sixties or seventies with active or convalescent COVID-19.

CDR3 protein: CASSYDRGGYNEQFF. CDR3 DNA sequence: TGTGCCAGCAGCTACGACAGGGGAGGATACAATGAGCAGTTCTTC. This sequence joins TRBV6-6 and TRBJ2-1; the match to TRBD1 covers 8 bases. Germline values: CDR1 MNHNY, CDR2 SVGAGI (reference sequence). The CDR3 is made up of 15 amino acids. V lost 6 bases and J lost 4; bases outside the gene matches: 8.

This clone has a handful of counts. CDR3 bases: TGTGCCTGGGGAAGGGGCCGATCGACCTACGAGCAGTACTTC. It translates to CAWGRGRSTYEQYF. J is TRBJ2-7 and V is TRBV30; D may be TRBD1 (5 bases). The CDR3 sequence is 14 residues long. V lost 5 bases and J 2 bases, leaving 16 bases between the germline ends. Looked up from germline, CDR1 is GTSNPN and CDR2 is SVGIG (reference sequence).

The genes are TRBV25-1 and TRBJ1-1; D gene uncertain. This CDR3 spans 10 amino acids. The germline V and J ends were trimmed by 3 bases and 11 bases, with 7 bases remaining between them. The germline V gene encodes CDR1 MGHDK and CDR2 SYGVNS. CDR3 sequence: CASSDRVAFF. The CDR3 coding sequence is TGTGCCAGCAGTGATCGGGTGGCTTTCTTT.

This chain joins TRBV2 and TRBJ1-2; D gene ambiguous. The CDR3 is 13 residues long. CDR1 is SNHLY and CDR2 is FYNNEI in the germline V gene. V was cut by 1 base and J by 3 bases, with 6 bases left in between. The CDR3 region has the DNA TGTGCCAGCAGTGAAGACAGTCACTATGGCTACACCTTC. This gives the protein CASSEDSHYGYTF.

The V gene is TRBV10-3, the J gene TRBJ2-7; 10 nucleotides match TRBD1. J was trimmed by 2 bases and V by 8 bases; bases with no gene match: 3. This CDR3 is 13 amino acids long. CDR1 is ENHRY, CDR2 SYGVKD, per germline. The CDR3 DNA reads as TGTGCCATCGGGACAGGGGCGACCTACGAGCAGTACTTC. It translates to CAIGTGATYEQYF.

The chain has TRBV30 and TRBJ1-2, with TRBD1 matching over 7 bases. CDR1 is GTSNPN, CDR2 SVGIG, per germline (reference sequence). The CDR3 has 14 residues. The J segment lost 5 bases and the V segment lost 5 bases, leaving 11 bases of the junction unmatched. CDR3 sequence: CAWRQGSLFYGYTF. DNA of the CDR3: TGTGCCTGGCGACAGGGATCCCTATTTTATGGCTACACCTTC. Full variable domain (missing parts from reference TRBV30 and TRBJ1-2): SQTIHQWPATLVQPVGSPLSLECTVEGTSNPNLYWYRQAAGRGLQLLFYSVGIGQISSEVPQNLSASRPQDRQFILSSKKLLLSDSGFYLCAWRQGSLFYGYTFGSGTRLTVV.

The chain has TRBV10-1 and TRBJ2-1; D is possibly TRBD1 (6 bases). The CDR3 covers 12 residues. Trimming removed 3 bases from V and 15 bases from J, with 15 bases in between. Germline-derived CDR1 and CDR2 are WNHNN and SYGVQD (reference sequence). The CDR3 DNA reads as TGCGCCAGCAGTGATGTAGGGCAGGGGTGGTTCTTC. Residues: CASSDVGQGWFF.

The chain uses TRBV7-3 and TRBJ2-4, with a tentative D call TRBD1 (5 bases). CDR3 length equals 13 residues. Germline V gene lookup returns CDR1 SGHTA and CDR2 FQGTGA. Between the trimmed V and J ends, which lost 2 bases and 8 bases, there was a span of 10 bases. The CDR3 here is CASSLGIGDIQYF. The CDR3 DNA reads as TGTGCCAGCAGCTTAGGAATAGGGGACATTCAGTACTTC.

The chain has TRBV7-2 and TRBJ1-1, with 9 bases aligning to TRBD1. CDR1 is SGHTA and CDR2 is FQGNSA in the germline V gene. The CDR3 consists of 15 residues. The trim removed 5 bases at V and 1 base at J, leaving 5 bases unmatched. In DNA, the CDR3 is TGTGCCAGCAGCCCACCGACAGGGGGGAACACTGAAGCTTTCTTT. Amino acids: CASSPPTGGNTEAFF.

The chain couples TRBV2 to TRBJ1-1, with a tentative D call TRBD1 (5 bases). CDR3 length: 14 residues. The germline CDR1 and CDR2 sequences are SNHLY and FYNNEI. Trimming shortened V by 4 bases and J by 0 bases, and 9 bases separated the two germline ends. CDR3 region: CASSGRGMNTEAFF. CDR3 DNA: TGTGCCAGCAGTGGGCGGGGGATGAACACTGAAGCTTTCTTT. Full variable domain (outside the CDR3, taken from reference TRBV2 and TRBJ1-1): EPEVTQTPSHQVTQMGQEVILRCVPISNHLYFYWYRQILGQKVEFLVSFYNNEISEKSEIFDDQFSVERPDGSNFTLKIRSTKLEDSAMYFCASSGRGMNTEAFFGQGTRLTVV.

This clone came up once. V and J are TRBV6-5 and TRBJ1-2; perhaps TRBD1 as D (6 bases). The ends were cut back, 4 bases at V and 4 bases at J, with 10 bases in the middle. Germline-derived CDR1 and CDR2 are MNHEY and SVGAGI. The CDR3 contains 13 residues. The CDR3 sequence is CASSFTGSYGYTF. CDR3 coding DNA: TGTGCCAGCAGTTTTACAGGGAGCTATGGCTACACCTTC.

This chain uses TRBV5-1 with TRBJ2-1; perhaps TRBD2 as D (6 bases). From germline, CDR1 is SGHRS and CDR2 YFSETQ. The ends were cut back, 0 bases at V and 3 bases at J, with 10 bases in the middle. The CDR3 sequence is 15 residues long. The CDR3 region has the DNA TGCGCCAGCAGCTTGGAGGGAGCGGGCTACAATGAGCAGTTCTTC. Protein sequence: CASSLEGAGYNEQFF.

The chain couples TRBV27 to TRBJ1-1; 8 nucleotides match TRBD1. There are 17 residues in the CDR3. Germline assignment: CDR1 MNHEY and CDR2 SMNVEV (reference sequence). The V gene end was trimmed by 5 bases and the J gene end by 1 base; junction bases not matched to a gene: 12. CDR3 nucleotide sequence: TGTGCCAGCAGTACCTGGGCCGGGACAGGAAGGAACACTGAAGCTTTCTTT. This translates into CASSTWAGTGRNTEAFF.

To note about this clone: This sample includes further DNA sequences coding for the same CDR3. The V gene is TRBV7-3, the J gene TRBJ2-2, with D possibly being TRBD2 (6 bases). Trimming took off 1 base at V and 6 bases at J, with 9 bases between the two ends. CDR1 SGHTA and CDR2 FQGTGA come from the germline V gene. The CDR3 extends over 14 amino acids. This CDR3 reads CASSLMGGPGELFF. The CDR3 DNA is TGTGCCAGCAGCTTAATGGGGGGTCCCGGGGAGCTGTTTTTT.

This clone was counted only a few times. The chain uses TRBV30 and TRBJ2-7; unclear D gene. The germline V and J ends were trimmed by 1 base and 4 bases, with 5 bases remaining between them. Germline V gene data show CDR1 as GTSNPN and CDR2 as SVGIG (reference sequence). The CDR3 is 11 amino acids. CDR3 loop: CAWSGLYEQYF. CDR3 coding DNA: TGTGCCTGGAGTGGACTTTACGAGCAGTACTTC.

The chain couples TRBV25-1 to TRBJ2-1, with 7 positions matching TRBD2. Per germline, CDR1 MGHDK and CDR2 SYGVNS. V lost 3 bases to trimming and J lost 7 bases; unmatched junction nucleotides: 6. The CDR3 spans 14 residues. CDR3 protein: CASSDAGVRNEQFF. The CDR3 bases are TGTGCCAGCAGTGATGCGGGAGTAAGGAATGAGCAGTTCTTC.

The V and J genes are TRBV5-1 and TRBJ1-2; 8 bases line up with TRBD1. The V and J ends lost 3 bases and 5 bases, in that order; junction bases with no gene match: 6. The CDR3 sequence is 14 residues long. Germline CDR1 reads SGHRS; CDR2 reads YFSETQ. This chain's CDR3 is CASSSGQGSYGYTF. For the CDR3, the DNA is TGCGCCAGCAGCTCCGGACAGGGCTCTTATGGCTACACCTTC.

The gene calls are TRBV30 and TRBJ2-1; 9 bases align to TRBD2. This CDR3 is 13 amino acids long. J was trimmed by 2 bases and V by 6 bases; bases with no gene match: 2. Germline values: CDR1 GTSNPN, CDR2 SVGIG (reference sequence). In nucleotides, the CDR3 is TGTGCCTGTGTAGCGGGGGCCTACAATGAGCAGTTCTTC. Translated, it gives CACVAGAYNEQFF.